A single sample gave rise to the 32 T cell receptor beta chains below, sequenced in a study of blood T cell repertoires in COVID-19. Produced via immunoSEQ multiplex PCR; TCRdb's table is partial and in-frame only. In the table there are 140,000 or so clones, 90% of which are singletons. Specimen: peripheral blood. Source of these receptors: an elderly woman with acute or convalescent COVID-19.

The CDR3 DNA follows: TGTGCCAGCAGCAAGGGACTAGCGGGGGTGCAAGAGACCCAGTACTTC. It specifies CASSKGLAGVQETQYF. This rearrangement joins TRBV5-8 to TRBJ2-5; 14 bases agree with TRBD2. The length of the CDR3 is 16 residues. The junction had 4 bases not matched to a gene; V was cut back by 4 bases and J by 2 bases. Germline-derived CDR1 and CDR2 are SGHTS and YDEGEE.

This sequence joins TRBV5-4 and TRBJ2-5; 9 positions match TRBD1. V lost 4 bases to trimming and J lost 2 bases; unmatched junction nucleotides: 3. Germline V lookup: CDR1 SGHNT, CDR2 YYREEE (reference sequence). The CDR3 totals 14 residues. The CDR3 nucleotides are TGTGCCAGCAGCAAAGGACAGGGGCAAGAGACCCAGTACTTC. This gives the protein CASSKGQGQETQYF.

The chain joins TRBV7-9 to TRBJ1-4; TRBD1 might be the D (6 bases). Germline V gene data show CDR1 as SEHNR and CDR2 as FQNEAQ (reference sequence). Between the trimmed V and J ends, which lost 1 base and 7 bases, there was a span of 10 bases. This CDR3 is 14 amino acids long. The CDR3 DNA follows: TGTGCCAGCAGCTTAGAAGGCAGGGGTGAAAAACTGTTTTTT. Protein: CASSLEGRGEKLFF.

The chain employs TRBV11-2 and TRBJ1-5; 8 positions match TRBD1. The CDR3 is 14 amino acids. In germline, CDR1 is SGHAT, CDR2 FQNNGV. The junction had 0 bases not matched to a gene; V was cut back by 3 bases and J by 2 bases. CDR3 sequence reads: CASSLGQGNQPQHF. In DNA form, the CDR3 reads TGTGCCAGCAGCTTGGGACAGGGCAATCAGCCCCAGCATTTT.

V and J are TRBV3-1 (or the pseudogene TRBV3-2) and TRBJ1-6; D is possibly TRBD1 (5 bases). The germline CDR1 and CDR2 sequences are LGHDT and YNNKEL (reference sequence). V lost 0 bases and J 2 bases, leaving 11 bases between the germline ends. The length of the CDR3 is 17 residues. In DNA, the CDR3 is TGTGCCAGCAGCCAAGATCTAAAACAGGCCTATAATTCACCCCTCCACTTT. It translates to CASSQDLKQAYNSPLHF.

CDR3 amino acids: CASSPGQILYGYTF. CDR3 nucleotides: TGTGCCAGCAGCCCCGGACAGATCCTTTATGGCTACACCTTC. The chain joins TRBV7-2 to TRBJ1-2, with a possible D match to TRBD1 (6 bases). V was clipped by 5 bases and J by 5 bases, with 15 bases between them. Germline V gene data show CDR1 as SGHTA and CDR2 as FQGNSA. This CDR3 has 14 residues. Combining the CDR3 with reference TRBV7-2 and TRBJ1-2 gives the whole variable domain GAGVSQSPSNKVTEKGKDVELRCDPISGHTALYWYRQSLGQGLEFLIYFQGNSAPDKSGLPSDRFSAERTGGSVSTLTIQRTQQEDSAVYLCASSPGQILYGYTFGSGTRLTVV.

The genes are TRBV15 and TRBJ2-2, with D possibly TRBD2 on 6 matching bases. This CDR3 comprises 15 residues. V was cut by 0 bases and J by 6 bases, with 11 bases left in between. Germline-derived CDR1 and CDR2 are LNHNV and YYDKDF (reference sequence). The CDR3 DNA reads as TGTGCCACCAGCAGAGATCTCCAGCGGGCCGGGGAGCTGTTTTTT. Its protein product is CATSRDLQRAGELFF.

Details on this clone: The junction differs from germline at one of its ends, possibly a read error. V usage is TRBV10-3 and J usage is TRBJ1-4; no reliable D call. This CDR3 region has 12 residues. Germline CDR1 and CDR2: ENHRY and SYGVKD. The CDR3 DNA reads TGTGCCATCAGCGAGTTAAATGAAAAACTGTTTTTT. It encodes CAISELNEKLFF.

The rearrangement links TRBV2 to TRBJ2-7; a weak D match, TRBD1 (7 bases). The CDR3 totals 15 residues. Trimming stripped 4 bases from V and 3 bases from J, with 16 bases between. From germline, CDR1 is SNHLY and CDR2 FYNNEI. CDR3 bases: TGTGCCAGCAGTGCCCAGGGGGGAACCCGCTACGAGCAGTACTTC. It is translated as CASSAQGGTRYEQYF.

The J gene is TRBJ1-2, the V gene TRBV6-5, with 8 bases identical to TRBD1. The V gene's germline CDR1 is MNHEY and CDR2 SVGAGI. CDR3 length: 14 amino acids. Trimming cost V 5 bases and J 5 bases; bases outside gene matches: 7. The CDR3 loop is CASSRTGIGYGYTF. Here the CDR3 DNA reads TGTGCCAGCAGTCGGACAGGGATAGGGTATGGCTACACCTTC.

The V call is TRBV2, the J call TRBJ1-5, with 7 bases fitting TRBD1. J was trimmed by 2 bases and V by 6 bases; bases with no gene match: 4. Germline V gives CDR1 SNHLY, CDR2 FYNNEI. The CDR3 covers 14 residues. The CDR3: CASRDRTGNQPQHF. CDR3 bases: TGTGCCAGCAGGGACAGGACGGGCAATCAGCCCCAGCATTTT.

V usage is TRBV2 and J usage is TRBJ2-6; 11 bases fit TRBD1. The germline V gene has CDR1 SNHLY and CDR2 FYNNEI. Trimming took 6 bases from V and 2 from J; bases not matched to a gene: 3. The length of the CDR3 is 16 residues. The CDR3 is CASRKDRGPGANVLTF. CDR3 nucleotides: TGTGCCAGCAGGAAGGACAGGGGGCCTGGGGCCAACGTCCTGACTTTC. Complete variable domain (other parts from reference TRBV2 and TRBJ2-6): EPEVTQTPSHQVTQMGQEVILRCVPISNHLYFYWYRQILGQKVEFLVSFYNNEISEKSEIFDDQFSVERPDGSNFTLKIRSTKLEDSAMYFCASRKDRGPGANVLTFGAGSRLTVL.

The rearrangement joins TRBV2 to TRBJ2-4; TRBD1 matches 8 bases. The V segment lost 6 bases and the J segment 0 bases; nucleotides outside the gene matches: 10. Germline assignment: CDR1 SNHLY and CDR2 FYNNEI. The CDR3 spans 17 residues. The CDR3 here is CASSTVRDRLAKNIQYF. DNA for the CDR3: TGTGCCAGCAGCACAGTCCGGGACAGGCTAGCCAAAAACATTCAGTACTTC.

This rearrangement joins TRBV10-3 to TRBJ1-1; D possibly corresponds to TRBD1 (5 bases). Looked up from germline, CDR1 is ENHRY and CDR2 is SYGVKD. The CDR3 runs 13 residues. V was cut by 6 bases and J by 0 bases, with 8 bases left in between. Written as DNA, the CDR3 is TGTGCCATCAGAGGGACTCTGAACACTGAAGCTTTCTTT. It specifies CAIRGTLNTEAFF.

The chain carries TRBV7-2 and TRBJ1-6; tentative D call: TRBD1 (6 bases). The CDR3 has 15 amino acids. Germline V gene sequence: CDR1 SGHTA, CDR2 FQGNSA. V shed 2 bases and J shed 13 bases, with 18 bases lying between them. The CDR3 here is CASSLSRTVRFPLHF. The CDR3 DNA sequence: TGTGCCAGCAGCTTATCGAGGACAGTACGATTTCCCCTCCACTTT.

The CDR3 loop is CASSLIFGQGAAFF. Here the CDR3 DNA reads TGTGCCAGCAGCTTAATATTCGGACAGGGGGCAGCTTTCTTT. The chain couples TRBV7-9 to TRBJ1-1; TRBD1 matches at 11 bases. V shed 2 bases, J shed 10 bases, and the junction held 6 bases outside the gene matches. The CDR3 runs 14 residues. Germline CDR1 and CDR2: SEHNR and FQNEAQ (reference sequence).

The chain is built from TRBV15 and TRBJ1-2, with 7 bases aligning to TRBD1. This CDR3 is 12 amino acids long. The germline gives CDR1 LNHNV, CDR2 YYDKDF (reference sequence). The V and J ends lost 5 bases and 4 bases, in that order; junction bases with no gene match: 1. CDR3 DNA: TGTGCCACCAGCGAGGGGGCCTATGGCTACACCTTC. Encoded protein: CATSEGAYGYTF.

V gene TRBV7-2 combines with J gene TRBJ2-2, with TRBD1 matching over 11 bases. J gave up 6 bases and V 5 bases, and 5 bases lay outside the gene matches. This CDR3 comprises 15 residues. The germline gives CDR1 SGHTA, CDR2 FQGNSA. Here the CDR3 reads CASSGQGQGAGELFF. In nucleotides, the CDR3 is TGTGCCAGCAGCGGGCAGGGACAGGGGGCCGGGGAGCTGTTTTTT.

The CDR3 spells CATSVDSAGTGELFF. CDR3 DNA: TGTGCCACCAGTGTGGACAGCGCAGGCACCGGGGAGCTGTTTTTT. This chain links TRBV24-1 with TRBJ2-2; possibly TRBD1 for D (6 bases). The CDR3 length is 15 residues. V gave up 5 bases and J gave up 4 bases, with 13 bases separating them. Germline CDR1 reads KGHDR; CDR2 reads SFDVKD.

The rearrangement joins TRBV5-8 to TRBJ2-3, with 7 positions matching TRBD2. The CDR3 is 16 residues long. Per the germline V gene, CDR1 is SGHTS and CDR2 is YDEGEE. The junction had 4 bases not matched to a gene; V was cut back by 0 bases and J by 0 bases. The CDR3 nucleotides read TGTGCCAGCAGCTTGGGGCGGGAGCGGAGCACAGATACGCAGTATTTT. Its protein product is CASSLGRERSTDTQYF.

This CDR3 is CASRRGAGVNNSPLHF. In DNA form, the CDR3 reads TGCGCCAGCAGAAGAGGGGCAGGGGTTAATAATTCACCCCTCCACTTT. The chain employs TRBV4-3 and TRBJ1-6, with D perhaps matching TRBD1 (6 bases). This CDR3 has 16 amino acids. The germline CDR1 and CDR2 sequences are LGHNA and YSLEER. The V gene lost 6 bases and the J gene lost 5 bases, with 17 bases spanning the gap.

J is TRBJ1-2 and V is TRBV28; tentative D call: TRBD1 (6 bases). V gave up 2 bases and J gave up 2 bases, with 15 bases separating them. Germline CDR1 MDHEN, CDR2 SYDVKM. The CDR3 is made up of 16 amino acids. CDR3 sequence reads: CASSLRGALVNYGYTF. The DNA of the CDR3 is TGTGCCAGCAGTTTACGGGGGGCGTTGGTAAACTATGGCTACACCTTC.

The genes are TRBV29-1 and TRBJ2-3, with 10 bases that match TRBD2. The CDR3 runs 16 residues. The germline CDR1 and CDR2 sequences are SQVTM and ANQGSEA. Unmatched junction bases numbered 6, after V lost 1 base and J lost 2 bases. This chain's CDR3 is CSVEGVSGGATDTQYF. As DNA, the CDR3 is TGCAGCGTTGAAGGGGTGAGCGGGGGGGCCACAGATACGCAGTATTTT.

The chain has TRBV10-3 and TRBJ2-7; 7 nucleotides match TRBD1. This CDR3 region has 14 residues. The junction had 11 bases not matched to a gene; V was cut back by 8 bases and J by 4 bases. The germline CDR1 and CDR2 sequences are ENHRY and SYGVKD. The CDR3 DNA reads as TGTGCCATCGCTACACAGGGGTTAGAGTACGAGCAGTACTTC. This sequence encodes CAIATQGLEYEQYF.

The CDR3 DNA reads TGCGCCAGCAGCTTGGCCTGGGGGCTAGACTATGGCTACACCTTC. Translated, it gives CASSLAWGLDYGYTF. V gene TRBV5-1 combines with J gene TRBJ1-2; D perhaps matches TRBD1 (6 bases). The CDR3 contains 15 residues. CDR1 and CDR2 from the germline V gene are SGHRS and YFSETQ. Trimming cost V 0 bases and J 3 bases, with 12 bases left between them.

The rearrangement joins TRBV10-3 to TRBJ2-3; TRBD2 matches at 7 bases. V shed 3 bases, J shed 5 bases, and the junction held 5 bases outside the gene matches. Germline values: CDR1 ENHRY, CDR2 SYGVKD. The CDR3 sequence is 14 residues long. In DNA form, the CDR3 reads TGTGCCATCAGTGATCGGGGGGAGGGAGATACGCAGTATTTT. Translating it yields CAISDRGEGDTQYF.

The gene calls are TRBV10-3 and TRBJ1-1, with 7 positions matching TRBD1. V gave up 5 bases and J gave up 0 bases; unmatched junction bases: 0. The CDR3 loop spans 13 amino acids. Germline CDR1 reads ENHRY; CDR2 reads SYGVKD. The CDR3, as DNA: TGTGCCATCAGTCAGGGGGTGAACACTGAAGCTTTCTTT. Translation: CAISQGVNTEAFF.

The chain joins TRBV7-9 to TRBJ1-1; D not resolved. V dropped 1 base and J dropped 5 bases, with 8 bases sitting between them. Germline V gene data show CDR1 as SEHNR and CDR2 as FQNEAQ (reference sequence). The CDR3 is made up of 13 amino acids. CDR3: CASSLDEGTEAFF. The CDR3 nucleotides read TGTGCCAGCAGCTTAGATGAGGGAACTGAAGCTTTCTTT. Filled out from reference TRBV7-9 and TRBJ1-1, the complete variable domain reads DTGVSQNPRHKITKRGQNVTFRCDPISEHNRLYWYRQTLGQGPEFLTYFQNEAQLEKSRLLSDRFSAERPKGSFSTLEIQRTEQGDSAMYLCASSLDEGTEAFFGQGTRLTVV.

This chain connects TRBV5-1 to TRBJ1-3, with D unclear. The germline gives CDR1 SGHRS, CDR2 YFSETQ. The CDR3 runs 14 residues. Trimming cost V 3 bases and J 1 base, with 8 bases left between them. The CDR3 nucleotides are TGCGCCAGCAGCTACACGGGATCTGGAAACACCATATATTTT. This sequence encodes CASSYTGSGNTIYF.

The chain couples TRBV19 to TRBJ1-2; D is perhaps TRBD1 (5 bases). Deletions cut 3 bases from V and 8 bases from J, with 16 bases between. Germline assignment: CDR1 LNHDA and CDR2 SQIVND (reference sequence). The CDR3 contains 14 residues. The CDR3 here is CASSIVLDSRGYTF. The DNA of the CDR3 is TGTGCCAGTAGTATTGTTCTAGACAGCCGGGGCTACACCTTC. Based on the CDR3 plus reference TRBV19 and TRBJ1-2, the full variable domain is DGGITQSPKYLFRKEGQNVTLSCEQNLNHDAMYWYRQDPGQGLRLIYYSQIVNDFQKGDIAEGYSVSREKKESFPLTVTSAQKNPTAFYLCASSIVLDSRGYTFGSGTRLTVV.

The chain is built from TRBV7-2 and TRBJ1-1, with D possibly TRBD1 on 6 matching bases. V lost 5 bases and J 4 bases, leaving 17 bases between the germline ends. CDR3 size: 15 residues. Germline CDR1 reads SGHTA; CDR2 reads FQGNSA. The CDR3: CASSTYTGLGTEAFF. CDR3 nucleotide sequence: TGTGCCAGCAGCACCTACACAGGGTTGGGCACTGAAGCTTTCTTT.

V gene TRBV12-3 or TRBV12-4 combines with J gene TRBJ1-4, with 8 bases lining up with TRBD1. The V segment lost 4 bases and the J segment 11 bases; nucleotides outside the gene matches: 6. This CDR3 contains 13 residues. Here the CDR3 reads CASSSDRAAKLFF. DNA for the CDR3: TGTGCCAGCAGTTCGGACAGGGCTGCCAAACTGTTTTTT.